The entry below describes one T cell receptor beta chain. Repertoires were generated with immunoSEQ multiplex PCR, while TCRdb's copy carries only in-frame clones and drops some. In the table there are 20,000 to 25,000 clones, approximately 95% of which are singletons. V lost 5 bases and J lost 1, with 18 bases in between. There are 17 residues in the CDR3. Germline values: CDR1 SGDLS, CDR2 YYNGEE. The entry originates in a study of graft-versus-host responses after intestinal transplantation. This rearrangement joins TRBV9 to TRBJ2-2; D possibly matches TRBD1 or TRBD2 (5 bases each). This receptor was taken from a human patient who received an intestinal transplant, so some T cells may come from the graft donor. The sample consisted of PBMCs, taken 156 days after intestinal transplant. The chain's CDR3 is CASSNPMGVQNTGELFF. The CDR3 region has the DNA TGTGCCAGCAGTAACCCGATGGGGGTACAGAACACCGGGGAGCTGTTTTTT.